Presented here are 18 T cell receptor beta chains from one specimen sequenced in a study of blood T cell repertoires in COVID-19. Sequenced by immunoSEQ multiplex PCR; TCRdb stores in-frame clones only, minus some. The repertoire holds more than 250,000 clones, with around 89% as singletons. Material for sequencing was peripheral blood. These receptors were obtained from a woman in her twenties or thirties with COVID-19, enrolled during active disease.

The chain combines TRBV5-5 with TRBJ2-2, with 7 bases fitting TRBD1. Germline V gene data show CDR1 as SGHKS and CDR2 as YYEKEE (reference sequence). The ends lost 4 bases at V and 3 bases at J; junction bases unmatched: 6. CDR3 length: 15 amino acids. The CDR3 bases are TGTGCCAGCAGCAGATCCGGGACAGACACCGGGGAGCTGTTTTTT. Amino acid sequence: CASSRSGTDTGELFF.

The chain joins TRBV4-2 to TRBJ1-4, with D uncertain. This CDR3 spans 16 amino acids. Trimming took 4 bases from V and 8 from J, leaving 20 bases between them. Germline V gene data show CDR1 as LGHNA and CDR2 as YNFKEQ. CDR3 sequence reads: CASSPLRREADEKLFF. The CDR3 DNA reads TGTGCCAGCAGCCCCCTCCGGAGGGAGGCCGACGAAAAACTGTTTTTT.

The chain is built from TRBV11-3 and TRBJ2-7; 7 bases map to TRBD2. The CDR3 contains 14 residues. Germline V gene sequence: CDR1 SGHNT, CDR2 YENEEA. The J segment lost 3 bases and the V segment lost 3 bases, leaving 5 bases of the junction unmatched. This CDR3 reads CASSLAASGYEQYF. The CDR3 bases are TGTGCCAGCAGCTTGGCGGCTAGCGGCTACGAGCAGTACTTC.

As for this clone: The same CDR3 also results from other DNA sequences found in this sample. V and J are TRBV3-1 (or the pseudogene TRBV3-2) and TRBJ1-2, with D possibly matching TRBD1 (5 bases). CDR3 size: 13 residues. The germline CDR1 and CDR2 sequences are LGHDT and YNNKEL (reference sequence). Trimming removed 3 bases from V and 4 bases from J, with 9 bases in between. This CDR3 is CASSQGQGYGYTF. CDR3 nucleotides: TGTGCCAGCAGCCAGGGGCAGGGCTATGGCTACACCTTC.

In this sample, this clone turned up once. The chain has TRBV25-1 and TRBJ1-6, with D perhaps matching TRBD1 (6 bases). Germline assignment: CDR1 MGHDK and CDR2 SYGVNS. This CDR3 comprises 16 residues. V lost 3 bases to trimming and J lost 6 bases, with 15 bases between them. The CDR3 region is CASSETGHLSNSPLHF. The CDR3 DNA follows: TGTGCCAGCAGTGAGACGGGACATTTGAGTAATTCACCCCTCCACTTT.

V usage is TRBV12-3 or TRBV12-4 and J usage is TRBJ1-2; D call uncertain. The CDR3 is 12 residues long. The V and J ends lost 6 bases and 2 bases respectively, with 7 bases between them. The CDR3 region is CASSATNYGYTF. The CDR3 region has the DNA TGTGCCAGCAGCGCTACCAACTATGGCTACACCTTC.

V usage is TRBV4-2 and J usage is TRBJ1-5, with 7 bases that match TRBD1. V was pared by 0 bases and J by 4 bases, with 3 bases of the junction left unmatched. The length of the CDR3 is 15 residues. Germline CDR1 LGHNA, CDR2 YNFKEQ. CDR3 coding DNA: TGTGCCAGCAGCCAAGAGGACAGGCTAAATCAGCCCCAGCATTTT. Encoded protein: CASSQEDRLNQPQHF.

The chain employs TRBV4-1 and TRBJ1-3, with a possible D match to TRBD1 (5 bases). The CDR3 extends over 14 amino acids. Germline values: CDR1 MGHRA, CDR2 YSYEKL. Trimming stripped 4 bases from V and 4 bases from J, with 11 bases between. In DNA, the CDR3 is TGCGCCAGCAGCCGACAAAAGGGGGGAAACACCATATATTTT. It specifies CASSRQKGGNTIYF.

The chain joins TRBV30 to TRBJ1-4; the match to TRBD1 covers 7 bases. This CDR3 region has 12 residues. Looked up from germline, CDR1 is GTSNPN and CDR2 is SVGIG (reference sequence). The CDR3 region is CACRQGDEKLFF. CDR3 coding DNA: TGTGCTTGCCGGCAGGGGGATGAAAAACTGTTTTTT.

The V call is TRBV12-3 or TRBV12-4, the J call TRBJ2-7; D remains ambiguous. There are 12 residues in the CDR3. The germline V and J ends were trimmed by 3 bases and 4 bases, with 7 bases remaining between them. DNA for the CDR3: TGTGCCAGCAGTTTTACTGAATACGAGCAGTACTTC. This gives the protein CASSFTEYEQYF.

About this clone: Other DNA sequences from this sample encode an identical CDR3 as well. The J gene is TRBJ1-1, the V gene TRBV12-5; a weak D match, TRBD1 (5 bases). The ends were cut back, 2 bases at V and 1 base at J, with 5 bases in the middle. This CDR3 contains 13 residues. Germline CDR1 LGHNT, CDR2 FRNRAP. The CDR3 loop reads CASGLTGNTEAFF. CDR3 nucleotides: TGTGCTAGTGGTTTGACAGGGAACACTGAAGCTTTCTTT.

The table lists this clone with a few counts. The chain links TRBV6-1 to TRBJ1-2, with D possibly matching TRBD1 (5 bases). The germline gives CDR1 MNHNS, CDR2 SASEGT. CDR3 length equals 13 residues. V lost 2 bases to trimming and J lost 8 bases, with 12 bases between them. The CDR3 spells CASSEFGTFGYTF. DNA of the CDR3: TGTGCCAGCAGTGAATTCGGGACTTTCGGCTACACCTTC.

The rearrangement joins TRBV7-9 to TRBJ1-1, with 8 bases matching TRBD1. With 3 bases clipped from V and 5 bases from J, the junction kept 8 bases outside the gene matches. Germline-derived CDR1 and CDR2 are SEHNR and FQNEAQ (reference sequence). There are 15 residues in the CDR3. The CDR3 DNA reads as TGTGCCAGCAGCTTCCTGACAGGGGACAGGACTGAAGCTTTCTTT. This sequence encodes CASSFLTGDRTEAFF.

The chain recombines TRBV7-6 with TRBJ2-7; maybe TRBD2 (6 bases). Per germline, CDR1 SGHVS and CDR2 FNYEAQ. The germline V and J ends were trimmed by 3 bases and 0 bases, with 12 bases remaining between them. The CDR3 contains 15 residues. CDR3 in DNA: TGTGCCAGCAGCTTGGGGGGTCTAAGCTCCTACGAGCAGTACTTC. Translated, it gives CASSLGGLSSYEQYF.

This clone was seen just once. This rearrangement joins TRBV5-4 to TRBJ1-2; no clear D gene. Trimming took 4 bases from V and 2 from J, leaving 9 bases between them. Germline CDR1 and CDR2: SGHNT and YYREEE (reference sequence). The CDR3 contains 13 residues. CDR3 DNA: TGTGCCAGCAGCCACGGAGAGAACTATGGCTACACCTTC. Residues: CASSHGENYGYTF.

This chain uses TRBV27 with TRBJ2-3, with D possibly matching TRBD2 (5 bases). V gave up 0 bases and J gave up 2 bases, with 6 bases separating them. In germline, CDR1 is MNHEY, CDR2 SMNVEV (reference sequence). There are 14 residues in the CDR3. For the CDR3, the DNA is TGTGCCAGCAGTTTATCCCTAGCCACAGATACGCAGTATTTT. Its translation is CASSLSLATDTQYF.

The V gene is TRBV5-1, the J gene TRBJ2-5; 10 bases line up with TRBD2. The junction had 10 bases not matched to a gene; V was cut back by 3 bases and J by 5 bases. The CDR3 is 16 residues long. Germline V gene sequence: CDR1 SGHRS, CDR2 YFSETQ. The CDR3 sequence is CASSWGLASFRETQYF. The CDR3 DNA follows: TGCGCCAGCAGCTGGGGACTAGCGAGCTTCAGGGAGACCCAGTACTTC. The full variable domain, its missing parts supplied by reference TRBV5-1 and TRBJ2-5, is KAGVTQTPRYLIKTRGQQVTLSCSPISGHRSVSWYQQTPGQGLQFLFEYFSETQRNKGNFPGRFSGRQFSNSRSEMNVSTLELGDSALYLCASSWGLASFRETQYFGPGTRLLVL.

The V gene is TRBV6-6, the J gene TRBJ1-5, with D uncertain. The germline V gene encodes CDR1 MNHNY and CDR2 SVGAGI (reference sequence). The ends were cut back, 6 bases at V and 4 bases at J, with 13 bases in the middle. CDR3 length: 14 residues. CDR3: CASRDGSFNQPQHF. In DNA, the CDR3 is TGTGCCAGCAGAGACGGGTCGTTTAATCAGCCCCAGCATTTT.